The 16 T cell receptor beta chains reported below all come from one sample, sequenced in a study of cytomegalovirus exposure and HLA in healthy donors. This PCR relied on a set of 60 Vbeta primers and 13 Jbeta primers. Only in-frame clones appear in the TCRdb table, and some are missing; sequencing was by immunoSEQ multiplex PCR. The data hold fewer than 110,000 clones, with approximately 64% observed a single time. Sequenced input: PBMCs. These receptors originate from a woman in her forties or fifties in good health and CMV-seronegative.

The gene calls are TRBV5-1 and TRBJ2-6; D is uncertain. The CDR3 loop spans 15 amino acids. Trimming left V 0 bases short and J 3 bases short, with 7 bases between. CDR1 SGHRS and CDR2 YFSETQ come from the germline V gene. DNA of the CDR3: TGCGCCAGCAGCTTGGAATCTTTTGGGGCCAACGTCCTGACTTTC. It is translated as CASSLESFGANVLTF.

The chain joins TRBV18 to TRBJ2-5; 11 nucleotides match TRBD1. Germline V CDR1 and CDR2: KGHSH, LQKENI. With V trimmed by 3 bases and J by 1 base, 1 base remained unmatched. The CDR3 consists of 15 residues. DNA for the CDR3: TGTGCCAGCTCACCTGGGACAGGGGGCCAAGAGACCCAGTACTTC. Translating it yields CASSPGTGGQETQYF.

As for this clone: The junction does not match germline at one end; this may be a read error. The chain combines TRBV7-9 with TRBJ1-2; a possible D gene is TRBD1 (5 bases). The germline V gene encodes CDR1 SEHNR and CDR2 FQNEAQ (reference sequence). CDR3 length: 16 amino acids. In DNA form, the CDR3 reads TGTGCCGGCAGCTTAGGTGTCGGGCAGGGTAACTATGGCTACACCTTC. Translating gives CAGSLGVGQGNYGYTF.

The V call is TRBV10-3, the J call TRBJ1-3; 9 bases align to TRBD1. Germline loops: CDR1 ENHRY, CDR2 SYGVKD. CDR3 length equals 15 residues. V lost 3 bases, J lost 7 bases, and 7 bases stayed unmatched. The CDR3 coding sequence is TGTGCCATCAGTGAACCGGACAGGGGTCCCAACACCATATATTTT. This translates into CAISEPDRGPNTIYF.

The rearrangement joins TRBV5-6 to TRBJ1-1; perhaps TRBD1 as D (6 bases). Germline V gene lookup returns CDR1 SGHDT and CDR2 YYEEEE. The CDR3 has 14 amino acids. Trimming removed 1 base at V and 5 bases at J, with 12 bases between. The CDR3 loop reads CASSLSGAGTEAFF. CDR3 coding DNA: TGTGCCAGCAGCTTGTCAGGGGCGGGTACTGAAGCTTTCTTT.

This clone was seen only a few times. The V call is TRBV15, the J call TRBJ2-7; 7 nucleotides line up with TRBD1. The V gene end was trimmed by 4 bases and the J gene end by 4 bases; junction bases not matched to a gene: 10. CDR1 and CDR2 (germline): LNHNV, YYDKDF (reference sequence). The CDR3 has 15 residues. CDR3 in DNA: TGTGCCACCAGCAAAGTAGGACAGGCGGGTTACGAGCAGTACTTC. This translates into CATSKVGQAGYEQYF. Supplemented by reference TRBV15 and TRBJ2-7, the full variable domain reads DAMVIQNPRYQVTQFGKPVTLSCSQTLNHNVMYWYQQKSSQAPKLLFHYYDKDFNNEADTPDNFQSRRPNTSFCFLDIRSPGLGDTAMYLCATSKVGQAGYEQYFGPGTRLTVT.

The chain has TRBV5-4 and TRBJ2-3, with D possibly matching TRBD1 (5 bases). V lost 4 bases and J lost 1, with 13 bases in between. The germline CDR1 and CDR2 sequences are SGHNT and YYREEE (reference sequence). The CDR3 is 15 residues long. The CDR3 DNA sequence: TGTGCCAGCAGCCCCCGACAGTCGGGCACAGATACGCAGTATTTT. Protein product: CASSPRQSGTDTQYF. The variable domain in full, completed from reference TRBV5-4 and TRBJ2-3, reads ETGVTQSPTHLIKTRGQQVTLRCSSQSGHNTVSWYQQALGQGPQFIFQYYREEENGRGNFPPRFSGLQFPNYSSELNVNALELDDSALYLCASSPRQSGTDTQYFGPGTRLTVL.

V gene TRBV9 combines with J gene TRBJ2-3; D perhaps matches TRBD2 (5 bases). The CDR3 is made up of 16 amino acids. CDR1 and CDR2 from the germline V gene are SGDLS and YYNGEE. Deletions cut 0 bases from V and 0 bases from J, with 11 bases between. This chain's CDR3 is CASSVDGVPSTDTQYF. The CDR3 DNA reads TGTGCCAGCAGCGTAGACGGGGTACCGAGCACAGATACGCAGTATTTT.

The chain links TRBV6-1 to TRBJ1-1; the D is unclear. Trimming cost V 0 bases and J 0 bases, with 11 bases left between them. The CDR3 covers 16 residues. Germline V gene sequence: CDR1 MNHNS, CDR2 SASEGT. CDR3 DNA sequence: TGTGCCAGCAGTGAAGCAGGAGGGTCGCTGAACACTGAAGCTTTCTTT. Translated: CASSEAGGSLNTEAFF.

This clone was detected only a few times. The rearrangement links TRBV18 to TRBJ2-3; D is ambiguous. From germline, CDR1 is KGHSH and CDR2 LQKENI. V gave up 2 bases and J gave up 3 bases, with 3 bases separating them. The CDR3 length is 12 residues. The CDR3 sequence: CASSPSTDTQYF. The CDR3 DNA follows: TGTGCCAGCTCACCATCTACAGATACGCAGTATTTT.

The chain is built from TRBV7-8 and TRBJ2-5; TRBD2 agrees at 12 bases. The CDR3 has 16 amino acids. Per germline, CDR1 SGHVS and CDR2 FQNEAQ. The V and J ends lost 4 bases and 5 bases, in that order; junction bases with no gene match: 8. The CDR3 bases are TGTGCCAGCAGCTCTCGACTAGCGGGGGTGCATGAGACCCAGTACTTC. Translated: CASSSRLAGVHETQYF.

This clone showed up just a few times. This chain joins TRBV5-1 and TRBJ2-1; maybe TRBD1 (6 bases). V gave up 0 bases and J gave up 5 bases, with 12 bases separating them. There are 15 residues in the CDR3. Germline loops: CDR1 SGHRS, CDR2 YFSETQ. The CDR3 bases are TGCGCCAGCAGCTTGGCTCAGGGGCAAAACAATGAGCAGTTCTTC. Its translation: CASSLAQGQNNEQFF.

The chain links TRBV4-1 to TRBJ2-1, with 10 bases identical to TRBD2. Germline loops: CDR1 MGHRA, CDR2 YSYEKL. V gave up 0 bases and J gave up 7 bases; unmatched junction bases: 15. The CDR3 has 19 amino acids. The CDR3 region has the DNA TGCGCCAGCAGCCAAGATAGTAGGTCTAGCGGGAGTCGTAGGAATGAGCAGTTCTTC. This sequence encodes CASSQDSRSSGSRRNEQFF.

Turning to this clone: At one of its ends the junction is not consistent with the germline gene, which may arise from a read error. The chain is built from TRBV27 and TRBJ2-7; 9 nucleotides line up with TRBD2. Germline CDR1 MNHEY, CDR2 SMNVEV (reference sequence). The CDR3 consists of 16 residues. CDR3 region: CTSSTRSSGASYEQYF. CDR3 sequence (DNA): TGTACCAGCAGTACAAGGTCTAGCGGGGCGTCCTACGAGCAGTACTTC.

This clone was seen a handful of times. This chain joins TRBV28 and TRBJ2-1; 9 nucleotides line up with TRBD2. The CDR3 has 14 residues. Trimming cost V 5 bases and J 10 bases; bases outside gene matches: 9. Germline lookup yields CDR1 MDHEN and CDR2 SYDVKM. The CDR3: CASSTSGRWVEQFF. CDR3 bases: TGTGCCAGCAGTACAAGCGGGAGGTGGGTCGAGCAGTTCTTC.

This chain joins TRBV7-2 and TRBJ2-7, with no clear D. The CDR3 totals 13 residues. Germline lookup yields CDR1 SGHTA and CDR2 FQGNSA. The V end lost 5 bases, the J end lost 4 bases, and 12 bases lay between the germline ends. CDR3 sequence: CASSPRRGYEQYF. CDR3 DNA: TGTGCCAGCAGCCCCCGACGAGGATACGAGCAGTACTTC.